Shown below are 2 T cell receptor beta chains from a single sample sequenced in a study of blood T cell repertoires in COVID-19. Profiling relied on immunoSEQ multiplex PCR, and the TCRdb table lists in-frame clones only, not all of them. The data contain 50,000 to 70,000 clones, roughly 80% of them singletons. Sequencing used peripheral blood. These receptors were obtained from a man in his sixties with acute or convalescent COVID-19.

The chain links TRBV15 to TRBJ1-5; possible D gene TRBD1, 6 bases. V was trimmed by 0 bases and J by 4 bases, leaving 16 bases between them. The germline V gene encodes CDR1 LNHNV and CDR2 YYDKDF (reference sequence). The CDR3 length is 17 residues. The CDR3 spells CATSREGVQGLNQPQHF. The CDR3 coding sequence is TGTGCCACCAGCAGAGAGGGGGTGCAGGGGTTGAATCAGCCCCAGCATTTT.

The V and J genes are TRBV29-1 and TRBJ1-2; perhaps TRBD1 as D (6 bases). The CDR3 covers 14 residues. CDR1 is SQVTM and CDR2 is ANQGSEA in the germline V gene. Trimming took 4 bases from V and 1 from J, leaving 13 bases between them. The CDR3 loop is CSVVEGGNNYGYTF. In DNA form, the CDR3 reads TGCAGCGTTGTAGAGGGGGGGAATAACTATGGCTACACCTTC.